What follows are 32 T cell receptor beta chains derived from one specimen sequenced in a study of cytomegalovirus exposure and HLA in healthy donors. The primer mix had 60 Vbeta and 13 Jbeta primers. Sequenced by immunoSEQ multiplex PCR; TCRdb stores in-frame clones only, minus some. The sample has some 80,000 clones; over 70% are singletons. Specimen: PBMCs. The source of these receptors is a man aged 35-49 years in good health and CMV-seronegative.

This chain uses TRBV4-1 with TRBJ2-1, with D perhaps matching TRBD2 (7 bases). The germline V gene encodes CDR1 MGHRA and CDR2 YSYEKL. CDR3 length equals 16 residues. Trimming shortened V by 4 bases and J by 6 bases, and 19 bases separated the two germline ends. This CDR3 reads CASSLIAGPQGNEQFF. CDR3 in DNA: TGCGCCAGCAGCCTCATAGCGGGTCCACAGGGCAATGAGCAGTTCTTC.

The V and J genes are TRBV5-1 and TRBJ1-1; TRBD1 matches at 7 bases. From germline, CDR1 is SGHRS and CDR2 YFSETQ. This CDR3 region has 14 residues. J gave up 1 base and V 4 bases, and 4 bases lay outside the gene matches. Here the CDR3 reads CASSTGQTNTEAFF. Written as DNA, the CDR3 is TGCGCCAGCAGCACGGGACAGACGAACACTGAAGCTTTCTTT.

This rearrangement joins TRBV9 to TRBJ1-1, with D perhaps TRBD1 (5 bases). The CDR3 runs 13 residues. Germline lookup yields CDR1 SGDLS and CDR2 YYNGEE. The V end lost 0 bases, the J end lost 6 bases, and 9 bases lay between the germline ends. CDR3 nucleotides: TGTGCCAGCAGCGTAGCAGGGATCCCTGAAGCTTTCTTT. This encodes CASSVAGIPEAFF.

This clone was seen a few times. The rearrangement links TRBV28 to TRBJ1-1; 9 bases align to TRBD1. J gave up 4 bases and V 7 bases, and 16 bases lay outside the gene matches. CDR1 is MDHEN and CDR2 is SYDVKM in the germline V gene. The CDR3 sequence is 17 residues long. The CDR3 loop reads CASKLWGQGRGSTEAFF. The CDR3 nucleotides are TGTGCCAGCAAATTGTGGGGACAGGGTAGAGGAAGCACTGAAGCTTTCTTT.

The chain uses TRBV7-3 and TRBJ2-3; the D is unclear. The germline CDR1 and CDR2 sequences are SGHTA and FQGTGA. The germline V and J ends were trimmed by 3 bases and 5 bases, with 6 bases remaining between them. The CDR3 contains 12 residues. CDR3 loop: CASSFNGDTQYF. In DNA form, the CDR3 reads TGTGCCAGCAGCTTCAACGGAGATACGCAGTATTTT.

This clone was seen only a few times. The rearrangement links TRBV28 to TRBJ1-4, with D possibly TRBD1 on 6 matching bases. V lost 6 bases and J 4 bases, leaving 21 bases between the germline ends. The CDR3 consists of 17 residues. Germline V gene lookup returns CDR1 MDHEN and CDR2 SYDVKM. CDR3 residues: CASRPGQRPTFNEKLFF. CDR3 DNA: TGTGCCAGCAGACCCGGACAGCGCCCCACCTTTAATGAAAAACTGTTTTTT.

This rearrangement joins TRBV7-3 to TRBJ2-2; 12 bases agree with TRBD2. V shed 4 bases and J 5 bases; nucleotides not matched to a gene: 23. Germline V CDR1 and CDR2: SGHTA, FQGTGA. The CDR3 is 22 amino acids. CDR3 in DNA: TGTGCCAGCAGCTCCAAACCGGGGCTTGGGACTAGCGGGTATCAGGTTACCGGGGAGCTGTTTTTT. Translation: CASSSKPGLGTSGYQVTGELFF.

The J gene is TRBJ2-3, the V gene TRBV11-2, with D possibly matching TRBD2 (6 bases). The V gene's germline CDR1 is SGHAT and CDR2 FQNNGV. V was shortened by 5 bases and J by 0 bases, with 15 bases between the two germline ends. CDR3 length: 16 amino acids. DNA of the CDR3: TGTGCCAGCAGCCCCAGAGACGGGACTAGCACAGATACGCAGTATTTT. Translating it yields CASSPRDGTSTDTQYF.

This chain uses TRBV7-2 with TRBJ2-7; no clear D. CDR1 is SGHTA and CDR2 is FQGNSA in the germline V gene. V was pared by 5 bases and J by 3 bases, with 11 bases between. The CDR3 contains 13 residues. CDR3 sequence reads: CASSLTRRYEQYF. Written as DNA, the CDR3 is TGTGCCAGCAGCCTGACTCGGCGCTACGAGCAGTACTTC.

The chain is built from TRBV6-5 and TRBJ1-1, with D possibly matching TRBD1 (5 bases). Germline V gene data show CDR1 as MNHEY and CDR2 as SVGAGI. Trimming shortened V by 0 bases and J by 4 bases, and 12 bases separated the two germline ends. The CDR3 length is 15 residues. The CDR3 loop reads CASSYSLGGGTEAFF. The CDR3 nucleotides read TGTGCCAGCAGTTACTCGTTAGGCGGGGGCACTGAAGCTTTCTTT.

The chain is built from TRBV6-5 and TRBJ1-1, with 7 bases matching TRBD1. The CDR3 contains 14 residues. The junction had 5 bases not matched to a gene; V was cut back by 6 bases and J by 1 base. Germline V gene lookup returns CDR1 MNHEY and CDR2 SVGAGI. CDR3 nucleotide sequence: TGTGCCAGCAGAATGGGACAGACGAACACTGAAGCTTTCTTT. Translation gives CASRMGQTNTEAFF.

In this sample, this clone turned up a few times. The rearrangement joins TRBV6-5 to TRBJ2-2; D is unclear. Germline assignment: CDR1 MNHEY and CDR2 SVGAGI. Trimming took off 5 bases at V and 4 bases at J, with 8 bases between the two ends. The CDR3 has 13 amino acids. The CDR3 DNA is TGTGCCAGCAGTGAGACATTCACCGGGGAGCTGTTTTTT. It encodes CASSETFTGELFF.

V and J are TRBV12-5 and TRBJ1-5; no clear D. CDR1 and CDR2 (germline): LGHNT, FRNRAP. The CDR3 extends over 13 amino acids. V lost 3 bases and J 5 bases, leaving 8 bases between the germline ends. CDR3 nucleotide sequence: TGTGCTAGTGGTTTACTCCTAGATCAGCCCCAGCATTTT. Encoded protein: CASGLLLDQPQHF.

The chain recombines TRBV25-1 with TRBJ2-1; 7 nucleotides agree with TRBD2. The V segment lost 2 bases and the J segment 3 bases; nucleotides outside the gene matches: 7. This CDR3 comprises 16 residues. Germline CDR1 MGHDK, CDR2 SYGVNS. The CDR3 region has the DNA TGTGCCAGCAGTGAAGTTGGGTCTAGCGGCTACAATGAGCAGTTCTTC. The encoded protein is CASSEVGSSGYNEQFF.

The count of this clone is one. The rearrangement joins TRBV28 to TRBJ2-3, with TRBD1 matching 9 bases. V was clipped by 8 bases and J by 4 bases; unmatched bases: 10. This CDR3 comprises 15 residues. CDR1 MDHEN and CDR2 SYDVKM come from the germline V gene. CDR3 protein: CASPGSGQGADTQYF. The CDR3 bases are TGTGCCAGCCCCGGATCGGGACAGGGTGCAGATACGCAGTATTTT.

J is TRBJ1-1 and V is TRBV19, with 9 bases lining up with TRBD1. This CDR3 has 13 residues. The germline CDR1 and CDR2 sequences are LNHDA and SQIVND (reference sequence). V shed 6 bases and J 8 bases; nucleotides not matched to a gene: 7. CDR3 in amino acids: CASSLTGGWEAFF. CDR3 bases: TGTGCCAGTAGCCTCACAGGGGGCTGGGAAGCTTTCTTT.

In this sample, this clone turned up a few times. The gene calls are TRBV5-1 and TRBJ1-2, with TRBD1 matching over 10 bases. V lost 2 bases to trimming and J lost 10 bases; unmatched junction nucleotides: 2. Germline V CDR1 and CDR2: SGHRS, YFSETQ. The CDR3 has 12 residues. The CDR3 loop is CASSFGTGDYTF. The CDR3 bases are TGCGCCAGCAGCTTCGGGACAGGGGACTACACCTTC.

This clone was detected only once. The J gene is TRBJ1-1, the V gene TRBV6-1; D uncertain. The V end was cut by 1 base, the J end by 1 base, with 7 bases between. CDR3 length: 14 amino acids. The V gene's germline CDR1 is MNHNS and CDR2 SASEGT. CDR3 nucleotides: TGTGCCAGCAGTGAAGGGTACGGGAACACTGAAGCTTTCTTT. Its translation: CASSEGYGNTEAFF.

The CDR3 sequence is CAGTRGPSGELFF. CDR3 DNA: TGTGCCGGGACTAGGGGGCCCTCCGGGGAGCTGTTTTTT. The chain links TRBV7-8 to TRBJ2-2, with D possibly matching TRBD2 (8 bases). Germline V CDR1 and CDR2: SGHVS, FQNEAQ. V lost 11 bases and J 6 bases, leaving 16 bases between the germline ends. This CDR3 is 13 amino acids long.

The chain couples TRBV28 to TRBJ1-2, with D possibly matching TRBD1 (6 bases). CDR3 length: 13 amino acids. CDR1 and CDR2 from the germline V gene are MDHEN and SYDVKM. Trimming took 5 bases from V and 8 from J, leaving 15 bases between them. CDR3 amino acids: CASSQETGGGYTF. Written as DNA, the CDR3 is TGTGCCAGCAGTCAGGAGACAGGCGGAGGCTACACCTTC.

The chain is built from TRBV6-6 and TRBJ1-1, with D unresolved. The CDR3 runs to 12 residues. Deletions cut 0 bases from V and 5 bases from J, with 4 bases between. Germline V CDR1 and CDR2: MNHNY, SVGAGI (reference sequence). CDR3 nucleotide sequence: TGTGCCAGCAGTTACTCCGAGACTGAAGCTTTCTTT. As protein: CASSYSETEAFF.

The chain combines TRBV27 with TRBJ2-1; 7 bases map to TRBD2. J was trimmed by 4 bases and V by 2 bases; bases with no gene match: 2. CDR1 and CDR2 (germline): MNHEY, SMNVEV (reference sequence). This CDR3 is 14 amino acids long. CDR3 sequence: CASSLLAVYNEQFF. The CDR3 coding sequence is TGTGCCAGCAGTTTACTAGCGGTATACAATGAGCAGTTCTTC.

This clone occurred once. This chain connects TRBV19 to TRBJ1-1, with D possibly matching TRBD1 (6 bases). The CDR3 runs 12 residues. Germline CDR1 reads LNHDA; CDR2 reads SQIVND (reference sequence). V lost 8 bases and J lost 3, with 10 bases in between. The CDR3: CASADRDTEAFF. CDR3 nucleotides: TGTGCCAGTGCGGACAGAGACACTGAAGCTTTCTTT.

V is TRBV2 and J is TRBJ1-2; D call uncertain. V was cut by 6 bases and J by 8 bases, with 22 bases left in between. The CDR3 covers 15 residues. CDR1 and CDR2 (germline): SNHLY, FYNNEI. CDR3 loop: CASSPPTSAAEGYTF. In nucleotides, the CDR3 is TGTGCCAGCAGCCCCCCCACTTCAGCGGCAGAAGGCTACACCTTC. Drawing the rest from reference TRBV2 and TRBJ1-2, the complete variable domain is EPEVTQTPSHQVTQMGQEVILRCVPISNHLYFYWYRQILGQKVEFLVSFYNNEISEKSEIFDDQFSVERPDGSNFTLKIRSTKLEDSAMYFCASSPPTSAAEGYTFGSGTRLTVV.

The chain is built from TRBV6-1 and TRBJ2-5; 9 bases align to TRBD1. Near its end, the DNA agrees better with TRBJ2-7, so the J call may be wrong. The germline gives CDR1 MNHNS, CDR2 SASEGT. The length of the CDR3 is 15 residues. Here the CDR3 DNA reads TGTGCCAGCAGTGAGCCGGGACAGGGTCCCTACGAGCAGTACTTC. It is translated as CASSEPGQGPYEQYF.

The rearrangement joins TRBV4-1 to TRBJ1-2; D remains ambiguous. This CDR3 is 15 amino acids long. Per germline, CDR1 MGHRA and CDR2 YSYEKL. The V and J ends lost 3 bases and 8 bases respectively, with 19 bases between them. The CDR3 DNA sequence: TGCGCCAGCAGCCATGGAGTCCGCTTGGCCGGGGGCTACACCTTC. Translation: CASSHGVRLAGGYTF.

The J gene is TRBJ1-2, the V gene TRBV7-9, with TRBD1 as a possible D gene (5 bases). V was shortened by 5 bases and J by 4 bases, with 11 bases between the two germline ends. From germline, CDR1 is SEHNR and CDR2 FQNEAQ (reference sequence). This CDR3 comprises 13 residues. The CDR3 protein is CASSRGFAYGYTF. CDR3 nucleotide sequence: TGTGCCAGCAGCAGGGGCTTTGCCTATGGCTACACCTTC. The full variable domain, completed using reference TRBV7-9 and TRBJ1-2, is DTGVSQNPRHKITKRGQNVTFRCDPISEHNRLYWYRQTLGQGPEFLTYFQNEAQLEKSRLLSDRFSAERPKGSFSTLEIQRTEQGDSAMYLCASSRGFAYGYTFGSGTRLTVV.

The CDR3 reads CASSLWQGGVETQYF. The DNA for the CDR3 is TGTGCCAGCAGTTTATGGCAGGGAGGTGTAGAGACCCAGTACTTC. The chain has TRBV28 and TRBJ2-5; tentative D call: TRBD2 (6 bases). Germline values: CDR1 MDHEN, CDR2 SYDVKM. This CDR3 has 15 amino acids. Trimming cost V 0 bases and J 4 bases, with 12 bases left between them.

Only one count was recorded for this clone. V gene TRBV2 combines with J gene TRBJ1-5, with 8 bases fitting TRBD1. The V gene end was trimmed by 4 bases and the J gene end by 3 bases; junction bases not matched to a gene: 8. The CDR3 sequence is 16 residues long. The germline CDR1 and CDR2 sequences are SNHLY and FYNNEI. The CDR3 sequence: CASSAMQGANNQPQHF. The CDR3 DNA sequence: TGTGCCAGCAGTGCTATGCAGGGGGCAAACAATCAGCCCCAGCATTTT.

The chain links TRBV19 to TRBJ2-5; 11 nucleotides agree with TRBD2. Germline trimming cut 4 bases from V and 4 bases from J; bases unmatched to any gene: 2. The CDR3 length is 14 residues. CDR1 is LNHDA, CDR2 SQIVND, per germline (reference sequence). CDR3 nucleotide sequence: TGTGCCAGTAGTACTAGCGGGGGGCGAGAGACCCAGTACTTC. Translation gives CASSTSGGRETQYF.

J is TRBJ1-5 and V is TRBV28; TRBD1 agrees at 10 bases. V lost 8 bases to trimming and J lost 6 bases; unmatched junction nucleotides: 4. Germline loops: CDR1 MDHEN, CDR2 SYDVKM. The CDR3 has 13 amino acids. CDR3 in DNA: TGTGCCAGCGAGGGACAGGGGTTTCAGCCCCAGCATTTT. This encodes CASEGQGFQPQHF.

The gene calls are TRBV28 and TRBJ2-2; no definite D call. This CDR3 spans 15 amino acids. Germline V gene sequence: CDR1 MDHEN, CDR2 SYDVKM. V lost 4 bases and J 6 bases, leaving 15 bases between the germline ends. The CDR3 nucleotides are TGTGCCAGCAGTTCTCCGTCGCGGTGGGCCGGGGAGCTGTTTTTT. Residues: CASSSPSRWAGELFF.